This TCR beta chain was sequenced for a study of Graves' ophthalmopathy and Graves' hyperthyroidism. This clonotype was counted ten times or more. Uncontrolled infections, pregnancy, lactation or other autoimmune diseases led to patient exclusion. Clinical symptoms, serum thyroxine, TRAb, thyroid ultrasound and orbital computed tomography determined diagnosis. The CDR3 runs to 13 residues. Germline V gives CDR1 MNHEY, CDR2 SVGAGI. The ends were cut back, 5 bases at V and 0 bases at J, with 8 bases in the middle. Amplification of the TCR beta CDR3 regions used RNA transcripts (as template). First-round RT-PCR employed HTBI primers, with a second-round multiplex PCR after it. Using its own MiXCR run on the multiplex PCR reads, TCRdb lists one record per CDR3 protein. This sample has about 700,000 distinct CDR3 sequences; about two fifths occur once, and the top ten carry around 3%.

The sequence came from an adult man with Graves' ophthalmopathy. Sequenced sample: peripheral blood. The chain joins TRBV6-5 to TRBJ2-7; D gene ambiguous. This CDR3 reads CASSESLSYEQYF. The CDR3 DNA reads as TGTGCCAGCAGTGAGTCCCTCTCCTACGAGCAGTACTTC.